The 8 T cell receptor beta chains in this list originate from one sample, sequenced in a study of a mutant IDH1 vaccine in newly diagnosed glioma. Method: immunoSEQ multiplex PCR; TCRdb's copy keeps in-frame clones and lacks some. Of around 33,000 clones in the sample, 60% to 85% are singletons; the top ten hold roughly 9%. The time point: baseline, week 1 (first vaccination visit). This sample's treatment: pre-vaccination baseline after standard-of-care therapy. The sequencing here drew on peripheral blood mononuclear cells (PBMCs), taken from a glioma patient treated with radiotherapy, temozolomide or both. The source of these receptors is a man between 45 and 60 years old with glioma. Some clones in this sample may be carry-over from other donors' samples.

The chain employs TRBV19 and TRBJ1-3, with D uncertain. The CDR3 length is 12 residues. Looked up from germline, CDR1 is LNHDA and CDR2 is SQIVND (reference sequence). In DNA form, the CDR3 reads TGTGGCAGCATGGCCTCTGGAAACACCATATATTTT. Protein: CGSMASGNTIYF.

V is TRBV7-2 and J is TRBJ1-1, with D uncertain. Trimming left V 5 bases short and J 3 bases short, with 16 bases between. From germline, CDR1 is SGHTA and CDR2 FQGNSA. CDR3 length equals 15 residues. The CDR3 DNA follows: TGTGCCAGCAGCCCGCGTTGGGGTGGTGACACTGAAGCTTTCTTT. This translates into CASSPRWGGDTEAFF.

The chain has TRBV28 and TRBJ2-5; TRBD2 matches at 14 bases. The germline V gene has CDR1 MDHEN and CDR2 SYDVKM. The CDR3 length is 16 residues. Trimming removed 6 bases from V and 5 bases from J; junction bases left unmatched: 8. CDR3 nucleotide sequence: TGTGCCAGCAGGGGGACTAGCGGGAGAAGGGGGGAGACCCAGTACTTC. Translating it yields CASRGTSGRRGETQYF. The full variable domain, in which reference TRBV28 and TRBJ2-5 provide the parts outside the CDR3, is DVKVTQSSRYLVKRTGEKVFLECVQDMDHENMFWYRQDPGLGLRLIYFSYDVKMKEKGDIPEGYSVSREKKERFSLILESASTNQTSMYLCASRGTSGRRGETQYFGPGTRLLVL.

The chain links TRBV18 to TRBJ2-1; D might be TRBD1 (6 bases). Germline V gives CDR1 KGHSH, CDR2 LQKENI. V was clipped by 3 bases and J by 5 bases, with 8 bases between them. The CDR3 is 13 amino acids. The chain's CDR3 is CASSPGQNNEQFF. The CDR3 DNA reads as TGTGCCAGCTCACCGGGACAAAACAATGAGCAGTTCTTC.

The chain couples TRBV28 to TRBJ2-7; D is undetermined. CDR3 length: 13 amino acids. V lost 6 bases, J lost 0 bases, and 9 bases lay in between. Germline CDR1 reads MDHEN; CDR2 reads SYDVKM. This chain's CDR3 is CASRPGSSYEQYF. The CDR3 DNA reads TGTGCCAGCAGGCCTGGGTCCTCCTACGAGCAGTACTTC.

This clone was seen just once. The chain uses TRBV7-2 and TRBJ1-6, with D unclear. CDR1 and CDR2 (germline): SGHTA, FQGNSA. V was trimmed by 2 bases and J by 8 bases, leaving 7 bases between them. The CDR3 length is 13 residues. CDR3 bases: TGTGCCAGCAGCTTAATGCCTGATTCACCCCTCCACTTT. This codes for CASSLMPDSPLHF. The complete variable domain, with remaining parts taken from reference TRBV7-2 and TRBJ1-6, reads GAGVSQSPSNKVTEKGKDVELRCDPISGHTALYWYRQSLGQGLEFLIYFQGNSAPDKSGLPSDRFSAERTGGSVSTLTIQRTQQEDSAVYLCASSLMPDSPLHFGNGTRLTVT.

In nucleotides, the CDR3 is TGTGCCAGCAGTTTTCAACAGGGGGTTGGCTACACCTTC. It codes for CASSFQQGVGYTF. The rearrangement links TRBV27 to TRBJ1-2; 8 nucleotides match TRBD1. Trimming took 3 bases from V and 7 from J; bases not matched to a gene: 4. The germline V gene encodes CDR1 MNHEY and CDR2 SMNVEV (reference sequence). CDR3 length: 13 residues.

This clone was counted a few times. V gene TRBV5-6 combines with J gene TRBJ1-5; 9 positions match TRBD1. The CDR3 consists of 14 residues. Germline lookup yields CDR1 SGHDT and CDR2 YYEEEE. With 3 bases clipped from V and 4 bases from J, the junction kept 2 bases outside the gene matches. As DNA, the CDR3 is TGTGCCAGCAGCTCAGGACAGGGGAATCAGCCCCAGCATTTT. This encodes CASSSGQGNQPQHF.